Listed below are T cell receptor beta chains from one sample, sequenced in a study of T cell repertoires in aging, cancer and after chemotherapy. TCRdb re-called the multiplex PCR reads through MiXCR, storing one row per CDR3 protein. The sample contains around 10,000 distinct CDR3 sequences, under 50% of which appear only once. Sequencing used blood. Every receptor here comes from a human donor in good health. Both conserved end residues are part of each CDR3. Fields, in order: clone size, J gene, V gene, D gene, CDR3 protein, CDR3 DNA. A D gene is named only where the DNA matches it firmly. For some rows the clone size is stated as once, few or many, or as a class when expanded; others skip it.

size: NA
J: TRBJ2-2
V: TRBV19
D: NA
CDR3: CASIGGPGTGELFF
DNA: TGTGCCAGTATAGGGGGGCCGGGCACCGGGGAGCTGTTTTTT

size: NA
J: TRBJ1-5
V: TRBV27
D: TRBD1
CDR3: CASSFRAGGREGNQPQHF
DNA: TGTGCCAGCAGTTTTCGGGCAGGGGGCCGGGAGGGCAATCAGCCCCAGCATTTT

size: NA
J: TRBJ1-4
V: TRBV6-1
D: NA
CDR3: CASSGSGTDEKLFF
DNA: TGTGCCAGCAGCGGCTCCGGGACCGATGAAAAACTGTTTTTT

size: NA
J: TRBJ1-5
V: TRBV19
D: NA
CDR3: CASRIDVGDGNQPQHF
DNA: TGTGCCAGTAGGATAGATGTAGGAGACGGCAATCAGCCCCAGCATTTT

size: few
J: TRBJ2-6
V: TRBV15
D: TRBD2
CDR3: CATSREGSGRATGANVLTF
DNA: TGTGCCACCAGCAGAGAGGGTAGCGGGAGGGCTACTGGGGCCAACGTCCTGACTTTC

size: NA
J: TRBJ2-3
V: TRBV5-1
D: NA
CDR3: CASSEEVSMLDTQYF
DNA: TGCGCCAGCTCTGAGGAGGTTTCCATGTTGGATACGCAGTATTTT

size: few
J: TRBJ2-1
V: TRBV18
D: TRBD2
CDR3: CASSPSGASSYNEQFF
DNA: TGTGCCAGCTCCCCTAGCGGGGCGAGCTCCTACAATGAGCAGTTCTTC

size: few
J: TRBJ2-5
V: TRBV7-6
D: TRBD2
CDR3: CASSSGLVETQYF
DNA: TGTGCCAGCAGCTCGGGACTAGTGGAGACCCAGTACTTC

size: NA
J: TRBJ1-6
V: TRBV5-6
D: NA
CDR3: CASSLALSGINNSPLHF
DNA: TGTGCCAGCAGCTTGGCTCTCTCGGGTATTAATAATTCACCCCTCCACTTT

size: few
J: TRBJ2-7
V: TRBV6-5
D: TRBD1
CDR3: CASRRDREYEQYF
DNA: TGTGCCAGCAGACGGGACAGGGAATACGAGCAGTACTTC

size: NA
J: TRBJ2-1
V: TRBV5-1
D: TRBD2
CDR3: CASSLDGRTYNEQFF
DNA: TGCGCCAGCAGCTTGGACGGGAGGACCTACAATGAGCAGTTCTTC

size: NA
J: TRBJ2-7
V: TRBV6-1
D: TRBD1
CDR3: CASSEAGTGGYEQYF
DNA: TGTGCCAGCAGTGAAGCGGGGACAGGGGGCTACGAGCAGTACTTC

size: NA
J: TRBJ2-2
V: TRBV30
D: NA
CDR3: CAWRGFSTGELFF
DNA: TGTGCCTGGAGGGGGTTTTCCACCGGGGAGCTGTTTTTT

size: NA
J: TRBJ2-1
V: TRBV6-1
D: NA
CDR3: CASSEGAGRPNEQFF
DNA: TGTGCCAGCAGTGAAGGAGCGGGCCGACCCAATGAGCAGTTCTTC

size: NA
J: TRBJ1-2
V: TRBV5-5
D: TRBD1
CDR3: CASSLAAGGPNYGYTF
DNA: TGTGCCAGCAGCTTGGCCGCAGGGGGCCCTAACTATGGCTACACCTTC

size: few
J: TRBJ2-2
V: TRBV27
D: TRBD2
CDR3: CASSLSGEGTGELFF
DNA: TGTGCCAGCAGTTTATCTGGGGAGGGCACCGGGGAGCTGTTTTTT

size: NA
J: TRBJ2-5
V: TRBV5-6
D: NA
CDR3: CASSFDGARVETQYF
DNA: TGTGCCAGCAGCTTCGACGGGGCTAGGGTAGAGACCCAGTACTTC

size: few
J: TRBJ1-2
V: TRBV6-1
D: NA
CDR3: CASSEQARGYTF
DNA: TGTGCCAGCAGTGAACAGGCGCGGGGCTACACCTTC

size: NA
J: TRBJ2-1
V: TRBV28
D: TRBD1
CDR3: CASSRPPGQEGPYNEQFF
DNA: TGTGCCAGCAGCCGACCCCCGGGACAGGAGGGACCCTACAATGAGCAGTTCTTC

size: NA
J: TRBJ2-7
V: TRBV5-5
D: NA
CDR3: CASSLVAGPYEQYF
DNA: TGTGCCAGCAGCTTGGTGGCAGGGCCTTACGAGCAGTACTTC

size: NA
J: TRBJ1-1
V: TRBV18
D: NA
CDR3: CASSPLKGGTEAFF
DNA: TGTGCCAGCTCGCCACTGAAGGGGGGCACTGAAGCTTTCTTT

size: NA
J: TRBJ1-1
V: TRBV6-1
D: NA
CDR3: CASSYEWGEAFF
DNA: TGTGCCAGCAGCTACGAGTGGGGGGAAGCTTTCTTT

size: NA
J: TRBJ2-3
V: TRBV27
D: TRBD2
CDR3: CASSPYPAFASGISDTQYF
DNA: TGTGCCAGCAGTCCCTACCCCGCGTTCGCTAGCGGGATATCAGATACGCAGTATTTT

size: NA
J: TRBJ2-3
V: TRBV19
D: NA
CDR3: CASSQASATQYF
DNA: TGTGCCAGTAGTCAAGCTTCTGCTACGCAGTATTTT

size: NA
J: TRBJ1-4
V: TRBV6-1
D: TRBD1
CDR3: CASSVQGGTNEKLFF
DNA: TGTGCCAGCAGTGTACAGGGGGGGACTAATGAAAAACTGTTTTTT

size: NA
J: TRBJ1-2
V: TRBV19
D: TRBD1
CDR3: CASTADRDYGYTF
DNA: TGTGCCAGTACCGCCGACAGGGACTATGGCTACACCTTC

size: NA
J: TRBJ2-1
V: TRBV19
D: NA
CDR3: CASSIWTSGSYNEQFF
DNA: TGTGCCAGTAGTATTTGGACATCAGGCTCCTACAATGAGCAGTTCTTC

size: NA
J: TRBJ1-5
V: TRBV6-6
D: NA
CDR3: CASSYRKRSNQPQHF
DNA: TGTGCCAGCAGTTATAGGAAAAGGAGCAATCAGCCCCAGCATTTT

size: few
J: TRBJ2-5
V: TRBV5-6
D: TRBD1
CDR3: CASTLDRGARETQYF
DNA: TGTGCCAGCACCCTGGACAGGGGGGCTCGGGAGACCCAGTACTTC

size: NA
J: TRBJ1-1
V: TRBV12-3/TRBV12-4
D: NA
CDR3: CASNRDMNTEAFF
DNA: TGTGCCAGCAACAGAGACATGAACACTGAAGCTTTCTTT

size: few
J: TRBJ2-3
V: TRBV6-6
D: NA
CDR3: CASRRTEQADTQYF
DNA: TGTGCCAGCAGACGGACCGAACAAGCAGATACGCAGTATTTT

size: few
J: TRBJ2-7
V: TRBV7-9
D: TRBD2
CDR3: CASSWGGDEQYF
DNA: TGTGCCAGCAGCTGGGGGGGGGACGAGCAGTACTTC

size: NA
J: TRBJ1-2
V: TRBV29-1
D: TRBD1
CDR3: CSVGLKQGNLGTF
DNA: TGCAGCGTTGGTTTAAAACAGGGGAACCTGGGGACCTTC

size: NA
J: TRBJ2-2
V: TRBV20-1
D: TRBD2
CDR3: CSARKTSGVTGELFF
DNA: TGCAGTGCTAGGAAAACTAGCGGAGTCACCGGGGAGCTGTTTTTT

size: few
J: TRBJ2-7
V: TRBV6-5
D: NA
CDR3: CASSGTTRTYEQYF
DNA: TGTGCCAGCAGTGGAACAACAAGGACCTACGAGCAGTACTTC

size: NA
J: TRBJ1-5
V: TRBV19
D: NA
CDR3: CASSTSEPAHQPQHF
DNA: TGTGCCAGTAGTACCTCGGAACCGGCGCATCAGCCCCAGCATTTT

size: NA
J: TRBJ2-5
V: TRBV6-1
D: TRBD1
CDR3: CASSEQTGEKTQYF
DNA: TGTGCCAGCAGTGAACAGACAGGGGAGAAGACCCAGTACTTC

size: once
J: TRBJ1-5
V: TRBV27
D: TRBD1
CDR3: CASSPLPGTEFNQPQHF
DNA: TGTGCCAGCAGTCCCCTCCCCGGGACAGAGTTCAATCAGCCCCAGCATTTT

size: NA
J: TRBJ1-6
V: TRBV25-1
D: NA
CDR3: CASSDFWDSPLHF
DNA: TGTGCCAGCAGTGATTTTTGGGATTCACCCCTCCACTTT

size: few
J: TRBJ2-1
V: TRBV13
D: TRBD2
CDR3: CASSGFSGWDNEQFF
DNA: TGTGCCAGCAGCGGATTTAGCGGGTGGGACAATGAGCAGTTCTTC

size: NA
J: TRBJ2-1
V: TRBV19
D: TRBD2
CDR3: CASSMGLDPYNEQFF
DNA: TGTGCCAGTAGTATGGGACTAGACCCCTACAATGAGCAGTTCTTC